The 21 T cell receptor beta chains below all came from one sample that was sequenced in a study of cytomegalovirus exposure and HLA in healthy donors. The study ran its PCR with 60 Vbeta and 13 Jbeta primers. Repertoires were generated with immunoSEQ multiplex PCR, while TCRdb's copy carries only in-frame clones and drops some. This sample has around 140,000 clones, with approximately 76% found just once. The sample taken for sequencing was PBMCs. All receptors derive from a man aged 40-55 years in good health and CMV-seronegative.

This clone was detected only a few times. This chain uses TRBV4-1 with TRBJ1-6; 7 nucleotides agree with TRBD1. Losses at the gene ends were 4 bases for V and 8 bases for J; bases not matched to a gene: 5. CDR1 and CDR2 from the germline V gene are MGHRA and YSYEKL. CDR3 length: 14 amino acids. CDR3 DNA: TGCGCCAGCAGCCTAGGGACAGAATATTCACCCCTCCACTTT. It yields the protein CASSLGTEYSPLHF.

A note on this clone: This CDR3 is also generated by other DNA sequences in the sample. The V call is TRBV2, the J call TRBJ1-4, with TRBD1 as a possible D gene (6 bases). This CDR3 has 14 amino acids. Germline V gene data show CDR1 as SNHLY and CDR2 as FYNNEI. Deletions cut 4 bases from V and 4 bases from J, with 10 bases between. CDR3: CASSVGGGNEKLFF. The CDR3, as DNA: TGTGCCAGCAGTGTTGGGGGCGGTAATGAAAAACTGTTTTTT.

The chain has TRBV9 and TRBJ2-7; D may be TRBD1 (6 bases). CDR1 and CDR2 from the germline V gene are SGDLS and YYNGEE. CDR3 length equals 15 residues. V was cut by 5 bases and J by 2 bases, with 17 bases left in between. The CDR3 spells CASSSGADSAYEQYF. The DNA of the CDR3 is TGTGCCAGCAGTTCCGGGGCGGACAGCGCCTACGAGCAGTACTTC.

The J gene is TRBJ1-2, the V gene TRBV11-2; D remains ambiguous. In germline, CDR1 is SGHAT, CDR2 FQNNGV. This CDR3 has 16 residues. Trimming cost V 5 bases and J 3 bases, with 19 bases left between them. CDR3 residues: CASSLTTPGGYYGYTF. The CDR3 nucleotides are TGTGCCAGCAGCCTCACCACTCCCGGCGGCTACTATGGCTACACCTTC.

The chain employs TRBV30 and TRBJ2-3; TRBD2 is a possible D gene (6 bases). The V end was cut by 4 bases, the J end by 1 base, with 9 bases between. Germline V lookup: CDR1 GTSNPN, CDR2 SVGIG (reference sequence). The CDR3 consists of 13 residues. The CDR3 loop is CAWKGGGTDTQYF. The CDR3 DNA reads as TGTGCCTGGAAGGGCGGGGGCACAGATACGCAGTATTTT.

This chain uses TRBV2 with TRBJ2-2; tentative D call: TRBD2 (6 bases). V dropped 8 bases and J dropped 6 bases, with 13 bases sitting between them. The length of the CDR3 is 13 residues. Germline loops: CDR1 SNHLY, CDR2 FYNNEI. This chain's CDR3 is CASGGTAAGELFF. The CDR3 coding sequence is TGTGCCAGCGGAGGGACCGCAGCCGGGGAGCTGTTTTTT.

V and J are TRBV27 and TRBJ1-3, with D perhaps matching TRBD1 (6 bases). The CDR3 consists of 15 residues. V was pared by 4 bases and J by 0 bases, with 10 bases between. Germline V gene sequence: CDR1 MNHEY, CDR2 SMNVEV (reference sequence). This CDR3 is CASSSRQVSGNTIYF. DNA for the CDR3: TGTGCCAGCAGTTCCAGACAGGTCTCTGGAAACACCATATATTTT.

The V call is TRBV19, the J call TRBJ2-1; D might be TRBD1 (5 bases). This CDR3 has 14 residues. Trimming pared 5 bases from V and 4 bases from J, leaving 12 bases between. The germline V gene has CDR1 LNHDA and CDR2 SQIVND (reference sequence). The DNA of the CDR3 is TGTGCCAGTAGTTCTGGACAAAAATACAATGAGCAGTTCTTC. Translated, it gives CASSSGQKYNEQFF.

The V call is TRBV15, the J call TRBJ2-3, with 16 bases identical to TRBD2. Germline CDR1 reads LNHNV; CDR2 reads YYDKDF (reference sequence). With 3 bases clipped from V and 5 bases from J, the junction kept 2 bases outside the gene matches. The CDR3 runs 16 residues. This CDR3 is CATSRGLAGGGDTQYF. The CDR3 DNA is TGTGCCACCAGCAGGGGACTAGCGGGAGGGGGAGATACGCAGTATTTT.

This chain joins TRBV5-5 and TRBJ2-1; D gene ambiguous. The CDR3 has 14 residues. The germline V gene encodes CDR1 SGHKS and CDR2 YYEKEE (reference sequence). Trimming took 3 bases from V and 0 from J, leaving 7 bases between them. The CDR3 DNA is TGTGCCAGCAGCTATTCCGGCTCCTACAATGAGCAGTTCTTC. This translates into CASSYSGSYNEQFF.

The genes are TRBV11-2 and TRBJ2-3; 8 bases are shared with TRBD2. The germline gives CDR1 SGHAT, CDR2 FQNNGV. Trimming at V came to 4 bases and at J to 0 bases, leaving 15 bases not matched to a gene. This CDR3 has 19 amino acids. This CDR3 is CASSSHPTLAGPSTDTQYF. The CDR3 DNA is TGTGCCAGCAGCTCCCACCCTACCTTAGCGGGACCTAGCACAGATACGCAGTATTTT.

The rearrangement joins TRBV28 to TRBJ2-7; D gene unclear. Germline V gene lookup returns CDR1 MDHEN and CDR2 SYDVKM. The V gene lost 5 bases and the J gene lost 4 bases, with 6 bases spanning the gap. The CDR3 has 11 amino acids. CDR3 bases: TGTGCCAGCAGTCAGATATACGAGCAGTACTTC. This translates into CASSQIYEQYF.

The chain combines TRBV6-1 with TRBJ2-3, with TRBD2 identical over 12 bases. V gave up 5 bases and J gave up 6 bases; unmatched junction bases: 6. Germline V gene sequence: CDR1 MNHNS, CDR2 SASEGT. The CDR3 runs 15 residues. The CDR3 nucleotides read TGTGCCAGCAGTCCCCTAGCGGGAGGGCCTGATACGCAGTATTTT. This translates into CASSPLAGGPDTQYF.

This sequence joins TRBV6-1 and TRBJ2-7; 9 positions agree with TRBD1. The CDR3 extends over 12 amino acids. The V gene's germline CDR1 is MNHNS and CDR2 SASEGT. The trim removed 6 bases at V and 3 bases at J, leaving 0 bases unmatched. CDR3 loop: CASRGQGYEQYF. The DNA for the CDR3 is TGTGCCAGCAGGGGACAGGGCTACGAGCAGTACTTC.

This rearrangement joins TRBV7-9 to TRBJ2-3; D ambiguous. The CDR3 extends over 13 amino acids. The V end lost 2 bases, the J end lost 6 bases, and 9 bases lay between the germline ends. CDR1 is SEHNR and CDR2 is FQNEAQ in the germline V gene (reference sequence). CDR3 sequence: CASSLTGGDTQYF. The CDR3 nucleotides read TGTGCCAGCAGCTTAACGGGTGGTGATACGCAGTATTTT.

The V gene is TRBV14, the J gene TRBJ2-7; possible D gene TRBD2, 5 bases. V lost 3 bases and J lost 2, with 11 bases in between. This CDR3 is built from 14 residues. Germline CDR1 SGHDN, CDR2 FVKESK. CDR3 in amino acids: CASSHRGLAYEQYF. The CDR3 DNA reads TGTGCCAGCAGCCACAGAGGGCTCGCCTACGAGCAGTACTTC. Supplemented by reference TRBV14 and TRBJ2-7, the full variable domain reads EAGVTQFPSHSVIEKGQTVTLRCDPISGHDNLYWYRRVMGKEIKFLLHFVKESKQDESGMPNNRFLAERTGGTYSTLKVQPAELEDSGVYFCASSHRGLAYEQYFGPGTRLTVT.

The genes are TRBV6-6 and TRBJ2-7; D is possibly TRBD1 (5 bases). The germline V and J ends were trimmed by 0 bases and 9 bases, with 12 bases remaining between them. The germline V gene has CDR1 MNHNY and CDR2 SVGAGI (reference sequence). This CDR3 is built from 13 residues. The CDR3: CASSYSSGSVQYF. The CDR3 bases are TGTGCCAGCAGTTACTCGTCAGGGTCTGTGCAGTACTTC.

The chain links TRBV19 to TRBJ1-5; D is perhaps TRBD1 (6 bases). The CDR3 runs 17 residues. V gave up 6 bases and J gave up 1 base, with 19 bases separating them. The germline V gene encodes CDR1 LNHDA and CDR2 SQIVND (reference sequence). The DNA of the CDR3 is TGTGCCAGTAGCCCCACGTGGGGGCAAGGAAGCAATCAGCCCCAGCATTTT. Its protein product is CASSPTWGQGSNQPQHF.

The table lists this clone with a count of one. The CDR3 spells CASSLAEGWYTEAFF. For the CDR3, the DNA is TGTGCCAGCAGCTTAGCAGAGGGCTGGTACACTGAAGCTTTCTTT. V usage is TRBV7-6 and J usage is TRBJ1-1; D not certain. V was pared by 0 bases and J by 3 bases, with 11 bases between. Germline-derived CDR1 and CDR2 are SGHVS and FNYEAQ. This CDR3 contains 15 residues.

The gene calls are TRBV5-1 and TRBJ2-7, with 7 bases fitting TRBD2. The J segment lost 2 bases and the V segment lost 0 bases, leaving 5 bases of the junction unmatched. Germline assignment: CDR1 SGHRS and CDR2 YFSETQ. CDR3 length: 15 residues. The CDR3 bases are TGCGCCAGCAGCTTGGAGGACGGGGGGACCTACGAGCAGTACTTC. It is translated as CASSLEDGGTYEQYF.

V and J are TRBV4-2 and TRBJ2-7; D is possibly TRBD1 (6 bases). V lost 0 bases and J 0 bases, leaving 12 bases between the germline ends. This CDR3 contains 16 residues. Germline lookup yields CDR1 LGHNA and CDR2 YNFKEQ. The CDR3 spells CASSQDQGTTSYEQYF. For the CDR3, the DNA is TGTGCCAGCAGCCAAGATCAAGGGACAACCTCCTACGAGCAGTACTTC.